This T cell receptor (beta chain) originates from a study of OX40 agonist ivuxolimab in advanced cancers. About the study as a whole: Ivuxolimab was an agonistic, fully human IgG2 monoclonal antibody directed against OX40 (CD134), a costimulatory receptor. Of the roughly 51 patients in dose escalation, about 20 had hepatocellular carcinoma, some 15 had melanoma, 9 had renal cell carcinoma and 9 had head and neck cancer. The point of sequencing TCRbeta in the periphery was to test whether ivuxolimab changed TCR sequence diversity and drove clonal T-cell expansion. Patients were allowed to have had prior anti-PD-1, anti-PD-L1 or anti-CTLA-4 therapy, and around 40% of the dose-escalation patients had previously received checkpoint inhibitors. The dose-escalation cohort was roughly 80% male with a mean age of about 54 years, ranging from about 20 to 85. The paper covers the monotherapy dose-escalation part of the phase I ivuxolimab trial, which included N ≈ 57 patients. Three dose-escalation patients achieved partial responses, one with hepatocellular carcinoma and two with cutaneous melanoma. Intravenous ivuxolimab was administered to patients every 2 weeks at six dose levels: 0.01, 0.1, 0.3, 1.5, 3 and 10 mg/kg.

The trial excluded patients who had a history of autoimmune disease or were on systemic immunosuppression. Peripheral blood for TCR sequencing was drawn from every dose cohort at baseline, at cycle 4 day 1 and at cycle 7 day 1. The samples were drawn from a first-in-human, open-label, multicenter phase I dose-escalation trial of ivuxolimab. Adults with locally advanced or metastatic melanoma, renal cell, hepatocellular, or head and neck squamous cell carcinoma were enrolled in the trial. CD4+ and CD8+ T cells were sorted separately from peripheral blood before TCR sequencing. With regard to this clone: Which antigen it targets is not known. No base-level quality is on record; no much larger clone is a single base apart.

Points the paper makes about the study in general: Low levels of normalized T-cell clonal expansion were also seen in some nonresponding patients. After ivuxolimab, expanded clones were on average more numerous among CD8+ T cells than among CD4+ T cells. Partial responders in the 0.1-3.0 mg/kg groups had among the lowest normalized peripheral clonal expansion, especially among CD8+ T cells. At doses of 0.1 to 3.0 mg/kg, clonal expansion of both CD4+ and CD8+ T cells in blood was seen between baseline and week 6. Which antigens the clonally expanded peripheral T cells were specific for was not determined.

Genomic DNA was extracted from sorted cells for sequencing of the TCRbeta CDR3 region. TCRbeta CDR3 regions were sequenced using the immunoSEQ Assay. TCRdb holds this immuneACCESS table with in-frame rearrangements only. Some clones are missing; in checked studies, unresolved V genes explain under half, and the rest has no known cause. Present in this sample are 80,000 to 95,000 clones, roughly 94% of which were seen just once. Roughly 0.5% of the sample belongs to the ten largest clones. The CDR3, from cysteine to phenylalanine, totals 14 residues. The DNA shown is the 42-base CDR3, in frame from base 1. V drops 2 bases and J drops 6 bases, leaving 11 bases in between. Looking up the germline V gene yields CDR1 SGHNT and CDR2 YENEEA.

This TCR derives from an adult with an advanced solid tumor such as melanoma, head and neck, liver or kidney cancer. Sequencing was performed on CD4+ or CD8+ T cells sorted from blood, taken in a trial of the OX40 agonist ivuxolimab. The V and J genes are TRBV11-3 and TRBJ2-4, with the D gene not confidently named. The CDR3 reads as follows: CASSLYHTPNIQYF. The nucleotides read TGTGCCAGCAGCTTATACCATACCCCAAACATTCAGTACTTC.